The rows below give T cell receptor beta chains drawn from one sample of a study of blood T cells in healthy people across ages. TCRdb re-called the 5' RACE reads through MiXCR, storing one row per CDR3 protein. Seen here are hundreds of thousands of distinct CDR3 sequences, around 20% observed once, and the top ten hold roughly 3.4%. The specimen sequenced was blood. All receptors come from a man in his 70s in good health. The CDR3 runs from the conserved cysteine through the conserved F or W. The order of the fields is CDR3 protein, CDR3 DNA, J gene, CDR3 length, D gene, V gene, clone size. The D gene is left open where the match is weak. Clone size appears in some rows only: once, few, many, or a class for an expanded clone.

CDR3aa: CSADRQGMYGYTF
CDR3nt: TGCAGTGCAGATAGACAGGGGATGTATGGCTACACCTTC
j_gene: TRBJ1-2
len: 13
d_gene: TRBD1
v_gene: TRBV20-1
abundance: .

CDR3aa: CASSLQGAHNQPQHF
CDR3nt: TGTGCCAGCAGTTTGCAGGGGGCCCACAATCAGCCCCAGCATTTT
j_gene: TRBJ1-5
len: 15
d_gene: TRBD1
v_gene: TRBV28
abundance: .

CDR3aa: CASSPDRAREAFF
CDR3nt: TGTGCCAGCAGCCCAGACAGGGCCCGGGAAGCTTTCTTT
j_gene: TRBJ1-1
len: 13
d_gene: TRBD1
v_gene: TRBV14
abundance: .

CDR3aa: CASSGRRSGNTEAFF
CDR3nt: TGCGCCAGCAGCGGAAGACGGTCAGGTAACACTGAAGCTTTCTTT
j_gene: TRBJ1-1
len: 15
d_gene: .
v_gene: TRBV4-1
abundance: few

CDR3aa: CASSPRQGNNQPQHF
CDR3nt: TGTGCCAGCAGCCCAAGACAGGGGAACAATCAGCCCCAGCATTTT
j_gene: TRBJ1-5
len: 15
d_gene: TRBD1
v_gene: TRBV12-3/TRBV12-4
abundance: .

CDR3aa: CASSTGQTDTQYF
CDR3nt: TGCGCCAGCAGCACGGGACAGACAGATACGCAGTATTTT
j_gene: TRBJ2-3
len: 13
d_gene: TRBD1
v_gene: TRBV5-1
abundance: few

CDR3aa: CASSPGLPAYEQYF
CDR3nt: TGCGCCAGCAGCCCGGGACTACCAGCCTACGAGCAGTACTTC
j_gene: TRBJ2-7
len: 14
d_gene: TRBD2
v_gene: TRBV5-1
abundance: .

CDR3aa: CASSSSNRLSYEQYF
CDR3nt: TGTGCCAGCAGCTCTAGCAACAGGCTGAGCTACGAGCAGTACTTC
j_gene: TRBJ2-7
len: 15
d_gene: .
v_gene: TRBV7-9
abundance: .

CDR3aa: CASSLGGSRGYNEQFF
CDR3nt: TGTGCCAGCAGTTTGGGCGGGAGTAGGGGCTACAATGAGCAGTTCTTC
j_gene: TRBJ2-1
len: 16
d_gene: TRBD2
v_gene: TRBV12-3/TRBV12-4
abundance: .

CDR3aa: CASSLGIQSLEQYF
CDR3nt: TGTGCCAGCAGCCTCGGGATCCAAAGTCTCGAGCAGTACTTC
j_gene: TRBJ2-7
len: 14
d_gene: .
v_gene: TRBV7-2
abundance: .

CDR3aa: CASSFGQDIYEQYF
CDR3nt: TGCGCCAGCAGCTTCGGACAGGATATCTACGAGCAGTACTTC
j_gene: TRBJ2-7
len: 14
d_gene: TRBD1
v_gene: TRBV5-1
abundance: .

CDR3aa: CSGMGQGVYEQYF
CDR3nt: TGCAGTGGGATGGGACAGGGGGTCTACGAGCAGTACTTC
j_gene: TRBJ2-7
len: 13
d_gene: TRBD1
v_gene: TRBV20-1
abundance: .

CDR3aa: CASSLAGSNSYEQYF
CDR3nt: TGTGCCAGCAGCTTAGCGGGCAGCAACTCCTACGAGCAGTACTTC
j_gene: TRBJ2-7
len: 15
d_gene: .
v_gene: TRBV11-2
abundance: .

CDR3aa: CSAGTGLNTGELFF
CDR3nt: TGCAGCGCTGGGACAGGGCTGAACACCGGGGAGCTGTTTTTT
j_gene: TRBJ2-2
len: 14
d_gene: TRBD1
v_gene: TRBV29-1
abundance: many

CDR3aa: CASSPEAGVQPQHF
CDR3nt: TGTGCCAGCAGCCCCGAAGCCGGGGTCCAGCCCCAGCATTTT
j_gene: TRBJ1-5
len: 14
d_gene: .
v_gene: TRBV5-5
abundance: few

CDR3aa: CASSEGQGSTGTQYF
CDR3nt: TGCGCCAGCAGCGAGGGACAGGGAAGCACAGGTACGCAGTATTTT
j_gene: TRBJ2-3
len: 15
d_gene: TRBD1
v_gene: TRBV5-1
abundance: .

CDR3aa: CSATTSGRGGGELFF
CDR3nt: TGCAGTGCTACAACTAGCGGGAGGGGAGGCGGGGAGCTGTTTTTT
j_gene: TRBJ2-2
len: 15
d_gene: TRBD2
v_gene: TRBV20-1
abundance: .

CDR3aa: CASMPSGKETQYF
CDR3nt: TGCGCCAGCATGCCTAGCGGAAAAGAGACCCAGTACTTC
j_gene: TRBJ2-5
len: 13
d_gene: TRBD2
v_gene: TRBV5-1
abundance: .

CDR3aa: CSVYWGTSAYYEQYF
CDR3nt: TGCAGCGTTTATTGGGGGACTAGCGCCTACTACGAGCAGTACTTC
j_gene: TRBJ2-7
len: 15
d_gene: TRBD2
v_gene: TRBV29-1
abundance: .

CDR3aa: CASSPGSAGNTIYF
CDR3nt: TGTGCCAGCAGCCCGGGGTCAGCTGGAAACACCATATATTTT
j_gene: TRBJ1-3
len: 14
d_gene: .
v_gene: TRBV7-2
abundance: .

CDR3aa: CSASREGATGELFF
CDR3nt: TGCAGTGCTAGTCGGGAGGGGGCTACCGGGGAGCTGTTTTTT
j_gene: TRBJ2-2
len: 14
d_gene: .
v_gene: TRBV20-1
abundance: few

CDR3aa: CASSAHTGQGYLSSYEQYF
CDR3nt: TGTGCCAGCAGCGCCCACACGGGACAGGGGTACCTGAGCTCCTACGAGCAGTACTTC
j_gene: TRBJ2-7
len: 19
d_gene: TRBD1
v_gene: TRBV6-1
abundance: .

CDR3aa: CASNSKNTGELFF
CDR3nt: TGTGCCAGCAATTCAAAGAACACCGGGGAGCTGTTTTTT
j_gene: TRBJ2-2
len: 13
d_gene: .
v_gene: TRBV2
abundance: few

CDR3aa: CSASSQREAKWTQYF
CDR3nt: TGCAGTGCTAGTTCCCAGCGGGAGGCAAAGTGGACGCAGTATTTT
j_gene: TRBJ2-3
len: 15
d_gene: TRBD2
v_gene: TRBV20-1
abundance: few

CDR3aa: CASRRRETQYF
CDR3nt: TGTGCCAGCAGGCGCAGGGAGACCCAGTACTTC
j_gene: TRBJ2-5
len: 11
d_gene: .
v_gene: TRBV2
abundance: many

CDR3aa: CASSFSTNQETQYF
CDR3nt: TGTGCCAGCAGTTTTTCGACTAACCAAGAGACCCAGTACTTC
j_gene: TRBJ2-5
len: 14
d_gene: .
v_gene: TRBV12-3/TRBV12-4
abundance: few

CDR3aa: CASSSQSPYEQYF
CDR3nt: TGTGCCAGCAGTTCCCAGAGTCCCTACGAGCAGTACTTC
j_gene: TRBJ2-7
len: 13
d_gene: .
v_gene: TRBV28
abundance: .

CDR3aa: CASSVQTGITQFF
CDR3nt: TGTGCCAGCAGCGTCCAGACCGGGATTACTCAGTTCTTC
j_gene: TRBJ2-1
len: 13
d_gene: .
v_gene: TRBV13
abundance: .

CDR3aa: CASSSLGAAASTDTQYF
CDR3nt: TGTGCCAGCAGTTCCCTCGGGGCTGCCGCTAGCACAGATACGCAGTATTTT
j_gene: TRBJ2-3
len: 17
d_gene: .
v_gene: TRBV12-3/TRBV12-4
abundance: many

CDR3aa: CASGARTGNYGYTF
CDR3nt: TGTGCCAGCGGCGCCCGGACAGGGAACTATGGCTACACCTTC
j_gene: TRBJ1-2
len: 14
d_gene: TRBD1
v_gene: TRBV7-2
abundance: few

CDR3aa: CASSAGLLSSYEQYF
CDR3nt: TGCGCCAGCAGTGCGGGACTCCTAAGCTCCTACGAGCAGTACTTC
j_gene: TRBJ2-7
len: 15
d_gene: .
v_gene: TRBV10-1
abundance: .

CDR3aa: CASRVGQYNEQFF
CDR3nt: TGTGCCAGCAGGGTTGGACAGTACAATGAGCAGTTCTTC
j_gene: TRBJ2-1
len: 13
d_gene: .
v_gene: TRBV2
abundance: .

CDR3aa: CASSARTSGSYDTQYF
CDR3nt: TGTGCCAGTAGTGCTAGGACTAGCGGGTCCTACGATACGCAGTATTTT
j_gene: TRBJ2-3
len: 16
d_gene: TRBD2
v_gene: TRBV19
abundance: once

CDR3aa: CASSLRVLNSPLHF
CDR3nt: TGTGCCAGCAGCCTACGGGTTCTCAATTCACCCCTCCACTTT
j_gene: TRBJ1-6
len: 14
d_gene: .
v_gene: TRBV7-2
abundance: many

CDR3aa: CASSESGTGTGELFF
CDR3nt: TGTGCCAGTAGTGAAAGCGGGACCGGCACCGGGGAGCTGTTTTTT
j_gene: TRBJ2-2
len: 15
d_gene: TRBD2
v_gene: TRBV19
abundance: .

CDR3aa: CSARGSGTGTSYNEQFF
CDR3nt: TGCAGTGCTAGGGGGTCCGGGACCGGGACGTCCTACAATGAGCAGTTCTTC
j_gene: TRBJ2-1
len: 17
d_gene: .
v_gene: TRBV20-1
abundance: few

CDR3aa: CASKGQGGDQPQHF
CDR3nt: TGCGCCAGCAAGGGGCAGGGGGGCGATCAGCCCCAGCATTTT
j_gene: TRBJ1-5
len: 14
d_gene: TRBD1
v_gene: TRBV10-2
abundance: few

CDR3aa: CASGGTQTDTQYF
CDR3nt: TGCGCCAGCGGGGGAACACAAACAGATACGCAGTATTTT
j_gene: TRBJ2-3
len: 13
d_gene: .
v_gene: TRBV5-1
abundance: .

CDR3aa: CASSLTASNTEAFF
CDR3nt: TGCGCCAGCAGCTTGACAGCGTCGAACACTGAAGCTTTCTTT
j_gene: TRBJ1-1
len: 14
d_gene: .
v_gene: TRBV5-1
abundance: .

CDR3aa: CASSFNRGGAGSGNTIYF
CDR3nt: TGTGCCAGCAGCTTTAATCGAGGGGGCGCAGGCTCTGGAAACACCATATATTTT
j_gene: TRBJ1-3
len: 18
d_gene: TRBD1
v_gene: TRBV7-2
abundance: once

CDR3aa: CASSLDHIGIQYF
CDR3nt: TGTGCCAGCAGCTTAGACCACATAGGCATTCAGTACTTC
j_gene: TRBJ2-4
len: 13
d_gene: .
v_gene: TRBV7-9
abundance: .

CDR3aa: CSVVGGTVNTEAFF
CDR3nt: TGCAGCGTGGTCGGTGGGACAGTGAACACTGAAGCTTTCTTT
j_gene: TRBJ1-1
len: 14
d_gene: TRBD1
v_gene: TRBV29-1
abundance: .

CDR3aa: CASSISWRGTDTQYF
CDR3nt: TGTGCCAGTAGCATCAGTTGGCGCGGCACAGATACGCAGTATTTT
j_gene: TRBJ2-3
len: 15
d_gene: .
v_gene: TRBV19
abundance: few

CDR3aa: CASSLPGQGGEQYF
CDR3nt: TGTGCCAGCAGTTTACCGGGACAGGGTGGAGAGCAGTACTTC
j_gene: TRBJ2-5
len: 14
d_gene: TRBD1
v_gene: TRBV27
abundance: few

CDR3aa: CASSIEGSDTQYF
CDR3nt: TGTGCCAGTAGTATAGAGGGATCCGATACGCAGTATTTT
j_gene: TRBJ2-3
len: 13
d_gene: .
v_gene: TRBV19
abundance: .

CDR3aa: CASSLLGGRQPQHF
CDR3nt: TGTGCCAGCAGTTTGCTAGGGGGGCGACAGCCCCAGCATTTT
j_gene: TRBJ1-5
len: 14
d_gene: .
v_gene: TRBV27
abundance: few

CDR3aa: CASSLAVAGGPYEQYF
CDR3nt: TGTGCCAGCAGCTTAGCGGTAGCGGGAGGGCCCTACGAGCAGTACTTC
j_gene: TRBJ2-7
len: 16
d_gene: TRBD2
v_gene: TRBV7-2
abundance: few

CDR3aa: CASSQDGGGRQQYF
CDR3nt: TGCGCCAGCAGCCAAGATGGGGGAGGGAGACAGCAGTACTTC
j_gene: TRBJ2-7
len: 14
d_gene: TRBD2
v_gene: TRBV4-1
abundance: .

CDR3aa: CSARVTGANTEAFF
CDR3nt: TGCAGTGCTAGAGTTACAGGGGCTAACACTGAAGCTTTTTTT
j_gene: TRBJ1-1
len: 14
d_gene: TRBD1
v_gene: TRBV20-1
abundance: .

CDR3aa: CGAPGGPSYNEQFF
CDR3nt: TGCGGTGCCCCAGGCGGCCCTTCCTACAATGAGCAGTTCTTC
j_gene: TRBJ2-1
len: 14
d_gene: .
v_gene: TRBV20-1
abundance: .

CDR3aa: CASSLVSSRGETQYF
CDR3nt: TGTGCCAGCAGCCTCGTAAGCTCGAGGGGGGAGACCCAGTACTTC
j_gene: TRBJ2-5
len: 15
d_gene: .
v_gene: TRBV6-2/TRBV6-3
abundance: many

CDR3aa: CASSRSGNEQFF
CDR3nt: TGTGCCAGCAGTCGAAGCGGCAATGAGCAGTTCTTC
j_gene: TRBJ2-1
len: 12
d_gene: .
v_gene: TRBV3-1
abundance: few

CDR3aa: CASSKLASGYNEQFF
CDR3nt: TGTGCCAGCAGTAAGCTGGCTAGCGGCTACAATGAGCAGTTCTTC
j_gene: TRBJ2-1
len: 15
d_gene: TRBD2
v_gene: TRBV6-1
abundance: few

CDR3aa: CAIRRGRTDTQYF
CDR3nt: TGTGCCATACGCAGGGGACGGACAGATACGCAGTATTTT
j_gene: TRBJ2-3
len: 13
d_gene: .
v_gene: TRBV10-3
abundance: .

CDR3aa: CASSEPGQASAEQYF
CDR3nt: TGTGCCAGCAGCGAACCGGGACAGGCTTCGGCCGAGCAGTACTTC
j_gene: TRBJ2-7
len: 15
d_gene: TRBD1
v_gene: TRBV6-1
abundance: few